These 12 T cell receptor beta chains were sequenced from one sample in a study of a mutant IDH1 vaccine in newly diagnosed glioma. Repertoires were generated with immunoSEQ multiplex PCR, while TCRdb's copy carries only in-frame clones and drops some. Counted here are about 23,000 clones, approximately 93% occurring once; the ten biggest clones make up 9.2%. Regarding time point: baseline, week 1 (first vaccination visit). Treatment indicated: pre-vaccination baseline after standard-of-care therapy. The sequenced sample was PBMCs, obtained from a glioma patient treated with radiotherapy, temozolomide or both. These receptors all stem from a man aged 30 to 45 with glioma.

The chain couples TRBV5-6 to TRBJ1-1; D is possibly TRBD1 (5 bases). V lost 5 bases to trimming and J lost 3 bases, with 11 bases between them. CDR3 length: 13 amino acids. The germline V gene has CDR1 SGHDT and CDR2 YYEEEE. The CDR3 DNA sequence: TGTGCCAGCAGTCAGGGAGGGGACACTGAAGCTTTCTTT. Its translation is CASSQGGDTEAFF.

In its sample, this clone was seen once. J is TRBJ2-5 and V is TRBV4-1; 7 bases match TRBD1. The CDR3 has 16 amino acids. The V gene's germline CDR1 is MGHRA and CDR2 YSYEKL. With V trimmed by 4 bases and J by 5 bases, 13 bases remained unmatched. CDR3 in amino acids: CASSPPTTGSSETQYF. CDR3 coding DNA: TGCGCCAGCAGCCCCCCCACGACAGGGAGCTCTGAGACCCAGTACTTC.

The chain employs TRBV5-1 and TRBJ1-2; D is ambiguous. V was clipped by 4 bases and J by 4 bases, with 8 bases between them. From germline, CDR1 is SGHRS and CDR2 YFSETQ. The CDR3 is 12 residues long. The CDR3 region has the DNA TGCGCCAGCAGCGCCGGGATCTATGGCTACACCTTC. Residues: CASSAGIYGYTF. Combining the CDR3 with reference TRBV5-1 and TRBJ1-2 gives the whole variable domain KAGVTQTPRYLIKTRGQQVTLSCSPISGHRSVSWYQQTPGQGLQFLFEYFSETQRNKGNFPGRFSGRQFSNSRSEMNVSTLELGDSALYLCASSAGIYGYTFGSGTRLTVV.

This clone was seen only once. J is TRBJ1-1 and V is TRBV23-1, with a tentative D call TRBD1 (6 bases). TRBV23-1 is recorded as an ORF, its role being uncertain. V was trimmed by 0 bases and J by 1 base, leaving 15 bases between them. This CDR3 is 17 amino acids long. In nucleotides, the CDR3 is TGCGCCAGCAGTCAATCTGTCATGCTACAGGGGAACACTGAAGCTTTCTTT. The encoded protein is CASSQSVMLQGNTEAFF.

CDR3 bases: TGCGCCAGCAGCCTGGGACAGGGGAGATACGAGCAGTACTTC. It translates to CASSLGQGRYEQYF. This rearrangement joins TRBV5-1 to TRBJ2-7, with 10 bases matching TRBD1. Germline CDR1 is SGHRS and CDR2 is YFSETQ. The length of the CDR3 is 14 residues. Trimming at V came to 4 bases and at J to 4 bases, leaving 5 bases not matched to a gene.

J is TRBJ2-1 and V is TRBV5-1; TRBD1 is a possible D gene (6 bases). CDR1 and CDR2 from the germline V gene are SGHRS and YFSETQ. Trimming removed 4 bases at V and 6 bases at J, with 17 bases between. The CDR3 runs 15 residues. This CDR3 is CASSAPGHTANEQFF. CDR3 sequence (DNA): TGCGCCAGCAGCGCGCCGGGACACACGGCCAATGAGCAGTTCTTC.

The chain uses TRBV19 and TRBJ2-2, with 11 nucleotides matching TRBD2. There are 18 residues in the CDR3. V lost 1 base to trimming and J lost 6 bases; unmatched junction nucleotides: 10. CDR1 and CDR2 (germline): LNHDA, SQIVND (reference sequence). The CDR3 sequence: CASSIVTSGRGGAGELFF. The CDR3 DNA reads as TGTGCCAGTAGTATAGTTACTAGCGGGAGAGGGGGGGCCGGGGAGCTGTTTTTT.

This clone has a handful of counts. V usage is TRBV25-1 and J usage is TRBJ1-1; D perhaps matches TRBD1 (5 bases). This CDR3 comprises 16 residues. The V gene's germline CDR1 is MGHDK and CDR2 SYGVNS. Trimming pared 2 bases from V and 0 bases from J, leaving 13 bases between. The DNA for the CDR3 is TGTGCCAGCAGTGAAAATTCCGACAGATTGAACACTGAAGCTTTCTTT. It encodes CASSENSDRLNTEAFF.

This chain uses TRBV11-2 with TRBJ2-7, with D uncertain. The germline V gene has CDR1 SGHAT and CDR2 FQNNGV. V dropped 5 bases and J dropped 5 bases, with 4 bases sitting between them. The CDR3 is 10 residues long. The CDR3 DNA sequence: TGTGCCAGCAGCGCGGACGAGCAGTACTTC. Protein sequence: CASSADEQYF.

Here the CDR3 reads CASSFFRDRGYNEQFF. The CDR3 DNA reads TGTGCCAGCAGTTTTTTCCGGGACAGGGGCTACAATGAGCAGTTCTTC. The genes are TRBV5-6 and TRBJ2-1, with TRBD1 identical over 10 bases. CDR1 and CDR2 from the germline V gene are SGHDT and YYEEEE. This CDR3 is 16 amino acids long. V was pared by 5 bases and J by 3 bases, with 8 bases of the junction left unmatched.

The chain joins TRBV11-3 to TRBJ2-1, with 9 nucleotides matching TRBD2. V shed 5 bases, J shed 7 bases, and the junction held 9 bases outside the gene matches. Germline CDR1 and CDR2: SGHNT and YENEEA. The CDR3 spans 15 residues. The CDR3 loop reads CASSKRSSGVNEQFF. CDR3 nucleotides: TGTGCCAGCAGCAAGAGGTCTAGCGGGGTGAATGAGCAGTTCTTC.

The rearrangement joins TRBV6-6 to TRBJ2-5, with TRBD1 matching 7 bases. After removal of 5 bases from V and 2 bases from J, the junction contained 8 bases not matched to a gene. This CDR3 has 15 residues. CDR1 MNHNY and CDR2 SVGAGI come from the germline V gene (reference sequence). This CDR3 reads CASSPRDRVQETQYF. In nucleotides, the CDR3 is TGTGCCAGCAGTCCCCGGGACAGAGTTCAAGAGACCCAGTACTTC.